The 16 T cell receptor beta chains listed next were all sequenced from one sample in a study of early T cells in non-severe SARS-CoV-2 infection. Via MiXCR, TCRdb re-called the 5' RACE reads, giving one row per CDR3 protein. The top ten hold about a sixth of the sample, which has tens of thousands of distinct CDR3 sequences, about 12% seen once. Material for sequencing was whole blood. These receptors all come from an adult who was a healthcare worker with PCR-confirmed SARS-CoV-2 infection or an uninfected control (not recorded which).

This clonotype was seen only a few times. V usage is TRBV19 and J usage is TRBJ2-1; D is unresolved. The CDR3 runs to 13 residues. V shed 1 base and J shed 0 bases, with 1 base lying between them. In germline, CDR1 is LNHDA, CDR2 SQIVND (reference sequence). CDR3 DNA sequence: TGTGCCAGTAGTATAGGCTCCTACAATGAGCAGTTCTTC. Its translation is CASSIGSYNEQFF.

This clonotype was counted ten times or more. The V gene is TRBV12-3 or TRBV12-4, the J gene TRBJ2-7, with a possible D match to TRBD1 (6 bases). V was cut by 6 bases and J by 1 base, with 16 bases left in between. The CDR3 has 15 amino acids. The chain's CDR3 is CASSKDVGGSYEQYF. The CDR3 DNA follows: TGTGCCAGCAGCAAAGACGTAGGGGGTTCCTACGAGCAGTACTTC.

This clonotype was detected many times. The rearrangement uses TRBV28 and TRBJ1-5; D call uncertain. The ends were cut back, 5 bases at V and 8 bases at J, with 10 bases in the middle. CDR1 is MDHEN and CDR2 is SYDVKM in the germline V gene. The CDR3 has 12 residues. The CDR3 nucleotides read TGTGCCAGCAGTACACGTGGGGAGCCCCAGCATTTT. Its protein product is CASSTRGEPQHF.

V usage is TRBV12-3 or TRBV12-4 and J usage is TRBJ2-3; tentative D call: TRBD2 (6 bases). The CDR3 is made up of 14 amino acids. V was pared by 3 bases and J by 1 base, with 8 bases between. Written as DNA, the CDR3 is TGTGCCAGCAGTTTGGAGCGGGGCACAGATACGCAGTATTTT. Amino acid sequence: CASSLERGTDTQYF.

In its sample, this clonotype was seen many times. The chain joins TRBV20-1 to TRBJ2-1; D not resolved. Trimming took 6 bases from V and 9 from J, leaving 12 bases between them. The CDR3 is 11 residues long. The V gene's germline CDR1 is DFQATT and CDR2 SNEGSKA (reference sequence). CDR3 loop: CSAPGGIEQFF. In DNA, the CDR3 is TGCAGTGCCCCCGGCGGCATTGAGCAGTTCTTC.

The table lists this clonotype with a few counts. Mismatch with germline at one junction end may stem from a read error. J is TRBJ2-1 and V is TRBV29-1; a possible D gene is TRBD2 (5 bases). Germline V CDR1 and CDR2: SQVTM, ANQGSEA. This CDR3 region has 14 residues. CDR3 DNA sequence: TGCAGCGTTGAAGAGGGCGGGTTTTACAATGGGCAGTTCTTC. This codes for CSVEEGGFYNGQFF.

This clonotype has only a few counts. The V and J genes are TRBV6-5 and TRBJ1-1, with TRBD1 as a possible D gene (5 bases). The V end was cut by 2 bases, the J end by 4 bases, with 11 bases between. The V gene's germline CDR1 is MNHEY and CDR2 SVGAGI. The CDR3 has 14 residues. CDR3 nucleotides: TGTGCCAGCAGTTACAGGGAAGGGGTCACTGAAGCTTTCTTT. Protein: CASSYREGVTEAFF.

This clonotype has ten or more counts. V is TRBV29-1 and J is TRBJ2-1; a possible D gene is TRBD2 (7 bases). Germline V CDR1 and CDR2: SQVTM, ANQGSEA. This CDR3 has 14 residues. V lost 4 bases and J 3 bases, leaving 13 bases between the germline ends. CDR3 region: CSVGWRGGYNEQFF. CDR3 bases: TGCAGCGTTGGGTGGAGGGGGGGCTACAATGAGCAGTTCTTC.

By its share, this clonotype is medium-sized. This chain uses TRBV4-1 with TRBJ2-5, with D possibly matching TRBD2 (5 bases). This CDR3 is 13 amino acids long. CDR1 is MGHRA and CDR2 is YSYEKL in the germline V gene. V was cut by 3 bases and J by 4 bases, with 9 bases left in between. The CDR3 bases are TGCGCCAGCAGCCAGAACAGCGGAGAGACCCAGTACTTC. This gives the protein CASSQNSGETQYF.

This clonotype was detected a few times. J is TRBJ1-5 and V is TRBV7-2; no clear D gene. Germline CDR1 is SGHTA and CDR2 is FQGNSA. CDR3 length: 12 residues. V shed 2 bases and J shed 3 bases, with 2 bases lying between them. CDR3 coding DNA: TGTGCCAGCAGCTTACACAATCAGCCCCAGCATTTT. Translating it yields CASSLHNQPQHF. The entire variable domain, with the rest obtained from reference TRBV7-2 and TRBJ1-5, is as follows: GAGVSQSPSNKVTEKGKDVELRCDPISGHTALYWYRQSLGQGLEFLIYFQGNSAPDKSGLPSDRFSAERTGGSVSTLTIQRTQQEDSAVYLCASSLHNQPQHFGDGTRLSIL.

This clonotype occurred many times. The V gene is TRBV4-3, the J gene TRBJ2-7, with TRBD1 as a possible D gene (5 bases). V was cut by 3 bases and J by 2 bases, with 11 bases left in between. The CDR3 contains 14 residues. CDR1 LGHNA and CDR2 YSLEER come from the germline V gene. CDR3 in DNA: TGCGCCAGCAGCCAGGAGACAGATCCCTACGAGCAGTACTTC. Translated, it gives CASSQETDPYEQYF.

Only a few counts were recorded for this clonotype. The chain has TRBV11-2 and TRBJ2-1; D tentatively reads TRBD1 or TRBD2 (5 bases each). Germline lookup yields CDR1 SGHAT and CDR2 FQNNGV. The CDR3 consists of 11 residues. V was trimmed by 4 bases and J by 9 bases, leaving 7 bases between them. The DNA of the CDR3 is TGTGCCAGCAGCTCGGGACCTGAGCAGTTCTTC. The encoded protein is CASSSGPEQFF.

CDR3 DNA: TGTGCCAGCAGCTCCCAAGATACGCAGTATTTT. Its translation: CASSSQDTQYF. The V gene is TRBV7-2, the J gene TRBJ2-3; D gene ambiguous. Germline loops: CDR1 SGHTA, CDR2 FQGNSA. This CDR3 comprises 11 residues. Trimming removed 4 bases from V and 5 bases from J, with 4 bases in between.

This clonotype was observed at least ten times. The chain combines TRBV5-1 with TRBJ2-1, with TRBD1 identical over 9 bases. CDR1 and CDR2 from the germline V gene are SGHRS and YFSETQ. V lost 3 bases, J lost 4 bases, and 8 bases stayed unmatched. The CDR3 sequence is 16 residues long. CDR3 in DNA: TGCGCCAGCAGCTCCCCTGGGACAGGGAGATACAATGAGCAGTTCTTC. Amino acid sequence: CASSSPGTGRYNEQFF.

This clonotype was recorded once. This CDR3 reads CATALPGNTIYF. DNA for the CDR3: TGTGCCACCGCCCTCCCTGGAAACACCATATATTTT. The V gene is TRBV10-3, the J gene TRBJ1-3; unclear D gene. The CDR3 length is 12 residues. Trimming left V 10 bases short and J 2 bases short, with 9 bases between. Germline-derived CDR1 and CDR2 are ENHRY and SYGVKD.

The sample holds many counts of this clonotype. This chain links TRBV7-6 with TRBJ2-4, with D perhaps being TRBD1 or TRBD2 (5 bases each). Germline CDR1 reads SGHVS; CDR2 reads FNYEAQ. CDR3 length: 15 residues. The germline V and J ends were trimmed by 3 bases and 5 bases, with 14 bases remaining between them. The CDR3 here is CASSLGELAQNIQYF. CDR3 bases: TGTGCCAGCAGCTTGGGGGAGCTGGCTCAAAACATTCAGTACTTC. Variable domain in full (rest from reference TRBV7-6 and TRBJ2-4): GAGVSQSPRYKVTKRGQDVALRCDPISGHVSLYWYRQALGQGPEFLTYFNYEAQQDKSGLPNDRFSAERPEGSISTLTIQRTEQRDSAMYRCASSLGELAQNIQYFGAGTRLSVL.